The source of this T cell receptor beta chain is a study of control samples from healthy donors and cancer patients. The J segment lost 4 bases and the V segment lost 6 bases, leaving 6 bases of the junction unmatched. This CDR3 spans 14 amino acids. Germline V gene lookup returns CDR1 MDHEN and CDR2 SYDVKM. Using immunoSEQ multiplex PCR, the repertoire was profiled, and TCRdb retains in-frame clones only, with some absent. The sample records about 160,000 clones, just over 95% being singletons. This TCR derives from a woman younger than 45 in good health. Sequencing was performed on blood. The rearrangement links TRBV28 to TRBJ2-1; 7 bases map to TRBD1. The CDR3 DNA follows: TGTGCCAGCAGCCTAAGGGGGCTTTACAATGAGCAGTTCTTC. Translation: CASSLRGLYNEQFF. Together with reference TRBV28 and TRBJ2-1, the CDR3 gives the full variable domain: DVKVTQSSRYLVKRTGEKVFLECVQDMDHENMFWYRQDPGLGLRLIYFSYDVKMKEKGDIPEGYSVSREKKERFSLILESASTNQTSMYLCASSLRGLYNEQFFGPGTRLTVL.